This T cell receptor (beta chain) appears in the sequencing data of a study of vaccination and CD4 T cells after COVID-19. As to this clonotype: The antigen is not known.

The treatment here: roughly ten-day PBMC culture with coronavirus spike peptide pools or control peptides (ViraFEST assay). Prior to the COVID-19 pandemic (2011-2018), the unexposed donor's CD4+ T cells were collected. Fresh medium (containing IL-2) replaced half the medium on days 3 and 7. An Oncomine TCR Beta short-read assay was used to sequence the DNA from cultured CD4+ T cells. TCRdb redid the calling of the PCR reads with MiXCR, one entry per CDR3 protein. The sample shows around 6,300 distinct CDR3 sequences, just over 70% of them seen only once. V lost 1 base, J lost 3 bases, and 6 bases lay in between. The CDR3 is made up of 14 amino acids.

Sequenced material: CD4+ T cells from blood, cultured in vitro. The chain carries TRBV12-3 or TRBV12-4 and TRBJ1-4, with unresolved D. This sequence was found in a human donor in good health. CDR3 nucleotides: TGTGCCAGCAGTTTAGGGGGATCTAATGAAAAACTGTTTTTT. Translation gives CASSLGGSNEKLFF.